A single T cell receptor beta chain is shown here with its context. Its matching antigen is unknown. The protocol was immunoSEQ multiplex PCR, while the TCRdb copy is restricted to in-frame clones and leaves out a portion. The sample lists 35,000 to 50,000 clones, 92% seen once, with about 20% in the top ten. Germline V gene data show CDR1 as SQVTM and CDR2 as ANQGSEA. The CDR3 covers 12 residues. The V gene lost 6 bases and the J gene lost 5 bases, with 14 bases spanning the gap. Blood specimens came from baseline, cycle 4 day 1, and cycle 7 day 1. The source of the sample is a study of OX40 agonist ivuxolimab in advanced cancers. Study context: In three patients, partial responses were observed, one with hepatocellular carcinoma and two with cutaneous melanoma.

Notes on the study in general: Some nonresponders also had low normalized T-cell clonal expansion. The study observed clonal expansion of CD4+ and CD8+ blood T cells by week 6 at 0.1 to 3.0 mg/kg.

The rearrangement joins TRBV29-1 to TRBJ2-7; possible D gene TRBD1, 6 bases. The sample here was CD4+ or CD8+ T cells sorted from blood, taken in a trial of the OX40 agonist ivuxolimab. This clonotype originated in an adult with an advanced solid tumor such as melanoma, head and neck, liver or kidney cancer. CDR3 amino acids: CSVARGVNEQYF. The DNA for the CDR3 is TGCAGCGTCGCCAGGGGAGTAAACGAGCAGTACTTC.